Below, 28 T cell receptor beta chains from the same sample are listed, as sequenced in a study of T-cell memory formation after mild COVID-19 (dated by TCRdb to 2020 to 2022). Libraries were prepared through 5' RACE. The sample was run on an Illumina NovaSeq 6000. TCRdb handled the public reads itself, with Q25 trimming in fastp and clone calling in MiXCR, and kept productive beta chains. Every CDR3 protein is listed once, alongside the most common genes and DNA of its rows. The sample table shows 300,000 to 350,000 distinct CDR3 sequences, and around 13% are seen once. About 20% of the sample is in the top ten clones. Material for sequencing was PBMCs or a T cell subset sorted from them (not recorded which). The receptors stem from a man younger than 35 who had mild COVID-19 (a few samples of this study predate the infection). The sample titles of this study are shuffled in the database, so cell type and time point are left out; the donor was told from shared clones.

This clonotype was observed at least ten times. This sequence joins TRBV12-3 or TRBV12-4 and TRBJ2-7, with 10 bases fitting TRBD2. The V segment lost 3 bases and the J segment 7 bases; nucleotides outside the gene matches: 9. This CDR3 comprises 15 residues. Here the CDR3 reads CASSFGLAGVGEQYV. The DNA of the CDR3 is TGTGCCAGCAGTTTTGGCCTAGCGGGGGTTGGGGAGCAGTACGTC.

The CDR3 spells CSQVGSEQYF. The CDR3 coding sequence is TGCAGTCAGGTTGGCAGCGAGCAGTACTTC. The chain recombines TRBV20-1 with TRBJ2-7; unclear D gene. V lost 8 bases, J lost 6 bases, and 11 bases lay in between. The CDR3 consists of 10 residues. Germline CDR1 reads DFQATT; CDR2 reads SNEGSKA (reference sequence).

This clonotype showed up just a few times. J is TRBJ1-6 and V is TRBV7-9, with D uncertain. Germline-derived CDR1 and CDR2 are SEHNR and FQNEAQ (reference sequence). This CDR3 region has 16 residues. With 1 base removed from V and 5 bases from J, the gap between germline ends came to 12 bases. Here the CDR3 reads CASSLGGGPNNSPLHF. The CDR3 bases are TGTGCCAGCAGCTTAGGAGGAGGACCGAATAATTCACCCCTCCACTTT.

The V and J genes are TRBV30 and TRBJ1-1; D is possibly TRBD1 (5 bases). Trimming stripped 7 bases from V and 5 bases from J, with 14 bases between. The CDR3 has 12 amino acids. Germline CDR1 and CDR2: GTSNPN and SVGIG (reference sequence). CDR3 DNA sequence: TGTGCCTCAGTATCCACAGGAACTGAAGCTTTCTTT. This sequence encodes CASVSTGTEAFF.

Only a few counts were recorded for this clonotype. The V call is TRBV6-6, the J call TRBJ1-1, with D uncertain. V was shortened by 3 bases and J by 4 bases, with 9 bases between the two germline ends. The CDR3 covers 13 residues. Germline V gives CDR1 MNHNY, CDR2 SVGAGI (reference sequence). This chain's CDR3 is CASSYGERTEAFF. CDR3 nucleotides: TGTGCCAGCAGTTATGGGGAGCGCACTGAAGCTTTCTTT.

This clonotype was counted at least ten times. The chain recombines TRBV20-1 with TRBJ2-5, with unresolved D. CDR3 length: 15 amino acids. CDR1 is DFQATT and CDR2 is SNEGSKA in the germline V gene (reference sequence). The V gene lost 6 bases and the J gene lost 5 bases, with 22 bases spanning the gap. As DNA, the CDR3 is TGCAGTGCCCCCCTCCCGACTGTAGCAGAGGAGACCCAGTACTTC. It is translated as CSAPLPTVAEETQYF.

The J gene is TRBJ1-4, the V gene TRBV20-1, with TRBD1 matching 7 bases. The CDR3 runs to 15 residues. V shed 3 bases, J shed 4 bases, and the junction held 8 bases outside the gene matches. The germline gives CDR1 DFQATT, CDR2 SNEGSKA (reference sequence). In DNA form, the CDR3 reads TGCAGTGCTAGGAATGCAGGGGGAGATAATGAAAAACTGTTTTTT. This codes for CSARNAGGDNEKLFF.

This clonotype was seen only a few times. The chain couples TRBV6-5 to TRBJ2-7, with 12 bases that match TRBD2. Looked up from germline, CDR1 is MNHEY and CDR2 is SVGAGI. The CDR3 is 14 amino acids. V was clipped by 6 bases and J by 5 bases; unmatched bases: 5. The DNA for the CDR3 is TGTGCCAGCAGACGACTAGCGGGGGACAACGAGCAGTACTTC. Amino acids: CASRRLAGDNEQYF.

In this sample, this clonotype turned up many times. The chain links TRBV5-4 to TRBJ2-2, with a possible D match to TRBD2 (6 bases). CDR1 is SGHNT and CDR2 is YYREEE in the germline V gene (reference sequence). Trimming removed 3 bases at V and 6 bases at J, with 12 bases between. This CDR3 comprises 14 residues. CDR3 sequence reads: CASSSGTGAGELFF. In nucleotides, the CDR3 is TGTGCCAGCAGCTCGGGCACGGGGGCCGGGGAGCTGTTTTTT.

The rearrangement uses TRBV2 and TRBJ1-6; tentative D call: TRBD1 (5 bases). CDR1 is SNHLY and CDR2 is FYNNEI in the germline V gene. The V gene lost 6 bases and the J gene lost 9 bases, with 12 bases spanning the gap. The CDR3 sequence is 13 residues long. The CDR3 DNA reads as TGTGCCAGCAGGGTCGGGGCGGCTTCACCCCTCCACTTT. It encodes CASRVGAASPLHF. The complete variable domain, with remaining parts taken from reference TRBV2 and TRBJ1-6, reads EPEVTQTPSHQVTQMGQEVILRCVPISNHLYFYWYRQILGQKVEFLVSFYNNEISEKSEIFDDQFSVERPDGSNFTLKIRSTKLEDSAMYFCASRVGAASPLHFGNGTRLTVT.

The sample holds many counts of this clonotype. CDR3 protein: CASSLIQGGEKLFF. The CDR3 DNA follows: TGTGCCAGCAGTTTAATACAGGGAGGAGAAAAACTGTTTTTT. This rearrangement joins TRBV12-3 or TRBV12-4 to TRBJ1-4, with TRBD1 as a possible D gene (6 bases). This CDR3 is built from 14 residues. V was shortened by 2 bases and J by 8 bases, with 12 bases between the two germline ends.

The chain has TRBV12-3 or TRBV12-4 and TRBJ2-2, with D hard to call. The CDR3 runs to 13 residues. The V gene lost 9 bases and the J gene lost 3 bases, with 11 bases spanning the gap. CDR3 residues: CARPPRDTGELFF. As DNA, the CDR3 is TGTGCCAGACCCCCCCGGGACACCGGGGAGCTGTTTTTT.

This clonotype was counted a few times. The CDR3 sequence: CASSQDEAWVARAYGYTF. The CDR3 region has the DNA TGTGCCAGCAGCCAAGATGAGGCTTGGGTGGCCAGGGCCTATGGCTACACCTTC. The rearrangement joins TRBV4-2 to TRBJ1-2, with D perhaps matching TRBD1 (5 bases). V was cut by 0 bases and J by 4 bases, with 21 bases left in between. CDR3 length equals 18 residues. CDR1 and CDR2 from the germline V gene are LGHNA and YNFKEQ.

The chain joins TRBV5-1 to TRBJ2-5; D is perhaps TRBD1 or TRBD2 (5 bases each). The CDR3 is 17 amino acids. Germline CDR1 and CDR2: SGHRS and YFSETQ. V lost 4 bases to trimming and J lost 1 base, with 20 bases between them. The CDR3 bases are TGCGCCAGCAGCCTGGGCCTTGGGCGAGGGGCCCAAGAGACCCAGTACTTC. Its translation is CASSLGLGRGAQETQYF.

The V and J genes are TRBV3-1 and TRBJ2-1; D may be TRBD2 (5 bases). Germline V gene sequence: CDR1 LGHDT, CDR2 YNNKEL (reference sequence). The CDR3 sequence is 12 residues long. Trimming pared 1 base from V and 9 bases from J, leaving 7 bases between. The CDR3 region is CASSQGAAEQFF. CDR3 nucleotides: TGTGCCAGCAGCCAAGGAGCGGCTGAGCAGTTCTTC.

The V call is TRBV3-2, the J call TRBJ2-7; the table's D call, TRBD1, has no DNA check behind it. TRBV3-2 is a pseudogene segment. The length of the CDR3 is 12 residues. CDR3 coding DNA: TGTGCCACACAGGGGCCCTCCTACGAGCAGTACTTC. Translation gives CATQGPSYEQYF.

The V and J genes are TRBV5-1 and TRBJ2-2, with D maybe TRBD1 (5 bases). From germline, CDR1 is SGHRS and CDR2 YFSETQ. V lost 6 bases to trimming and J lost 0 bases, with 9 bases between them. There are 14 residues in the CDR3. CDR3 nucleotides: TGCGCCAGCAAGACAGTGGCGAACACCGGGGAGCTGTTTTTT. Encoded protein: CASKTVANTGELFF.

This clonotype was seen more than once but under ten times. J is TRBJ2-3 and V is TRBV18, with a weak D call TRBD2 (7 bases). The CDR3 totals 14 residues. Trimming pared 5 bases from V and 5 bases from J, leaving 14 bases between. Germline CDR1 and CDR2: KGHSH and LQKENI. The CDR3: CASSSYREGDTQYF. The CDR3 DNA sequence: TGTGCCAGCTCAAGTTACAGGGAGGGAGATACGCAGTATTTT.

V usage is TRBV7-2 and J usage is TRBJ1-1, with 10 bases fitting TRBD1. From germline, CDR1 is SGHTA and CDR2 FQGNSA. The trim removed 6 bases at V and 6 bases at J, leaving 7 bases unmatched. This CDR3 comprises 14 residues. As DNA, the CDR3 is TGTGCCAGCAGACTCAGACAGGGGGCTGCTGAAGCTTTCTTT. This sequence encodes CASRLRQGAAEAFF. Together with reference TRBV7-2 and TRBJ1-1, the CDR3 gives the full variable domain: GAGVSQSPSNKVTEKGKDVELRCDPISGHTALYWYRQSLGQGLEFLIYFQGNSAPDKSGLPSDRFSAERTGGSVSTLTIQRTQQEDSAVYLCASRLRQGAAEAFFGQGTRLTVV.

V gene TRBV10-3 combines with J gene TRBJ1-1; D may be TRBD1 (6 bases). Trimming pared 3 bases from V and 0 bases from J, leaving 14 bases between. Germline V CDR1 and CDR2: ENHRY, SYGVKD. The CDR3 spans 16 residues. The CDR3 DNA reads as TGTGCCATCAGTGATTATAGGGAGGGGGTGAACACTGAAGCTTTCTTT. Protein sequence: CAISDYREGVNTEAFF.

This sequence joins TRBV6-2 or TRBV6-3 and TRBJ2-3, with D perhaps matching TRBD2 (5 bases). The CDR3 is made up of 14 amino acids. V lost 0 bases, J lost 3 bases, and 7 bases lay in between. The V gene's germline CDR1 is MNHEY and CDR2 SVGEGT. CDR3 in DNA: TGTGCCAGCAGTTACTCCGGGGAAACAGATACGCAGTATTTT. Its protein product is CASSYSGETDTQYF.

The V call is TRBV7-9, the J call TRBJ1-5; 7 nucleotides align to TRBD1. CDR1 and CDR2 (germline): SEHNR, FQNEAQ (reference sequence). The J segment lost 5 bases and the V segment lost 4 bases, leaving 8 bases of the junction unmatched. This CDR3 has 15 residues. The chain's CDR3 is CASSSTGAADQPQHF. DNA for the CDR3: TGTGCCAGCAGCTCCACAGGGGCGGCGGATCAGCCCCAGCATTTT.

This clonotype showed up just a few times. The chain carries TRBV7-3 and TRBJ2-1, with TRBD1 identical over 12 bases. Germline CDR1 reads SGHTA; CDR2 reads FQGTGA. With V trimmed by 2 bases and J by 5 bases, 4 bases remained unmatched. This CDR3 is built from 16 residues. CDR3 DNA: TGTGCCAGCAGCTTAGCAGGGACAGGGGGCCACAATGAGCAGTTCTTC. It translates to CASSLAGTGGHNEQFF.

This sequence joins TRBV20-1 and TRBJ1-1; D perhaps matches TRBD1 (5 bases). The CDR3 runs to 12 residues. V lost 4 bases and J lost 3, with 9 bases in between. Looked up from germline, CDR1 is DFQATT and CDR2 is SNEGSKA (reference sequence). The CDR3 nucleotides are TGCAGTGCTACTGGACACGACACTGAAGCTTTCTTT. It specifies CSATGHDTEAFF.

This clonotype occurred a few times. The chain combines TRBV12-3 or TRBV12-4 with TRBJ1-5, with TRBD1 as a possible D gene (5 bases). The CDR3 runs 13 residues. V was cut by 3 bases and J by 5 bases, with 8 bases left in between. The CDR3 region is CASSFATDQPQHF. The CDR3 DNA reads as TGTGCCAGCAGTTTTGCGACAGATCAGCCCCAGCATTTT.

This clonotype was seen a handful of times. The V call is TRBV6-5, the J call TRBJ2-2, with a possible D match to TRBD2 (6 bases). The CDR3 has 14 amino acids. Trimming shortened V by 6 bases and J by 4 bases, and 12 bases separated the two germline ends. Germline assignment: CDR1 MNHEY and CDR2 SVGAGI. CDR3 sequence reads: CASSSGLITGELFF. In DNA form, the CDR3 reads TGTGCCAGCAGCTCGGGACTCATCACCGGGGAGCTGTTTTTT.

The genes are TRBV3-1 and TRBJ2-5; 7 positions match TRBD2. CDR3 length: 15 residues. Trimming at V came to 4 bases and at J to 4 bases, leaving 9 bases not matched to a gene. CDR1 is LGHDT and CDR2 is YNNKEL in the germline V gene (reference sequence). The CDR3, as DNA: TGTGCCAGCAGCCCCCTTGGGGGGGTCGGAGAGACCCAGTACTTC. This translates into CASSPLGGVGETQYF.

CDR3 sequence: CASSPDRGRYNEQFF. DNA of the CDR3: TGTGCCAGCAGTCCAGACAGGGGGCGATACAATGAGCAGTTCTTC. The genes are TRBV2 and TRBJ2-1, with TRBD1 matching over 10 bases. Trimming took 5 bases from V and 4 from J; bases not matched to a gene: 5. This CDR3 is built from 15 residues. Per the germline V gene, CDR1 is SNHLY and CDR2 is FYNNEI.